This TCR beta chain was observed in a study of T-cell memory formation after mild COVID-19. This clonotype was detected only a few times. The CDR3 runs to 14 residues. Germline values: CDR1 SGHTA, CDR2 FQGNSA. V lost 6 bases to trimming and J lost 0 bases, with 9 bases between them. Each CDR3 protein gets one entry after TCRdb re-called the 5' RACE reads with MiXCR. The data contain 580,000 or so distinct CDR3 sequences, 17% of them seen just once; the ten biggest clones take up approximately 8.1%. The sample taken for sequencing was PBMCs or a T cell subset sorted from them (not recorded which). This TCR derives from an adult woman who had mild COVID-19 (a few samples of this study predate the infection). Cell type and time point are not known. The chain employs TRBV7-2 and TRBJ1-5; D gene uncertain. The CDR3 region has the DNA TGTGCCAGCAGTACTCCCGCTAGCAATCAGCCCCAGCATTTT. This codes for CASSTPASNQPQHF.